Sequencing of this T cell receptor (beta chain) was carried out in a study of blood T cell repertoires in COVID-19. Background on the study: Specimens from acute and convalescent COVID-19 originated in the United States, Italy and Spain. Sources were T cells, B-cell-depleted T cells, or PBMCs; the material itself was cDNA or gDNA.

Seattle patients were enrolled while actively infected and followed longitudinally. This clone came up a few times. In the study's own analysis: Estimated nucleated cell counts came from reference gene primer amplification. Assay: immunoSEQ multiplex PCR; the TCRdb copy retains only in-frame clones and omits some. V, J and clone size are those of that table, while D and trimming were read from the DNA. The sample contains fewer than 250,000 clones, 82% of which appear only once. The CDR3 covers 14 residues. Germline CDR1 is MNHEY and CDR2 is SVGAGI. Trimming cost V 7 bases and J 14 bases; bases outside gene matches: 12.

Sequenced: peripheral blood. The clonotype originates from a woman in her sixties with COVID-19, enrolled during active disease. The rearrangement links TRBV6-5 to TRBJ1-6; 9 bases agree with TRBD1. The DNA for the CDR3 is TGTGCCAGCAACCTTGGACAGGGGACCGGGACCCTCCACTTT. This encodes CASNLGQGTGTLHF.